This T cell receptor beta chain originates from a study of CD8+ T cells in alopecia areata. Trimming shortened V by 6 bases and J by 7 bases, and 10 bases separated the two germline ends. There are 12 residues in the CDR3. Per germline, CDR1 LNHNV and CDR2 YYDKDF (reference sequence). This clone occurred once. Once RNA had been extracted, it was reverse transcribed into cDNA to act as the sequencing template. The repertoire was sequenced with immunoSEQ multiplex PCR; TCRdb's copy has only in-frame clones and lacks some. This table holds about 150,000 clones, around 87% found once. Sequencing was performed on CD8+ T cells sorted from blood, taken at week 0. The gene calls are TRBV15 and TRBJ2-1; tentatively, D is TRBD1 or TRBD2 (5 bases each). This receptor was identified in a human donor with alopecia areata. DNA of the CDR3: TGTGCCACCAGACTCAGGGAGAATGAGCAGTTCTTC. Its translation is CATRLRENEQFF.